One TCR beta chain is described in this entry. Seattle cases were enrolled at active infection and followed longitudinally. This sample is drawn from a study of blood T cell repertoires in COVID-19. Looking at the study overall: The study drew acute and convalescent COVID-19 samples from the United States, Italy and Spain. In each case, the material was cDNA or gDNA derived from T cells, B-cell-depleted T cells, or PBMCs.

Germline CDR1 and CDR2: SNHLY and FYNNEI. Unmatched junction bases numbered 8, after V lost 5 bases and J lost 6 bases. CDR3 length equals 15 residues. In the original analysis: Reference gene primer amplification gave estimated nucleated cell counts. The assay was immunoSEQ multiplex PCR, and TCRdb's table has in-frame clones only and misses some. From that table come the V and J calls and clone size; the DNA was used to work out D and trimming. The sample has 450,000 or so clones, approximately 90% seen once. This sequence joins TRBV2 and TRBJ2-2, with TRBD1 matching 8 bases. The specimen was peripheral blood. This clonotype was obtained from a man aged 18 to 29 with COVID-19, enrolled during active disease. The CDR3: CASSLRTGISGELFF. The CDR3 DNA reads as TGTGCCAGCAGTCTTAGGACAGGGATTTCCGGGGAGCTGTTTTTT.